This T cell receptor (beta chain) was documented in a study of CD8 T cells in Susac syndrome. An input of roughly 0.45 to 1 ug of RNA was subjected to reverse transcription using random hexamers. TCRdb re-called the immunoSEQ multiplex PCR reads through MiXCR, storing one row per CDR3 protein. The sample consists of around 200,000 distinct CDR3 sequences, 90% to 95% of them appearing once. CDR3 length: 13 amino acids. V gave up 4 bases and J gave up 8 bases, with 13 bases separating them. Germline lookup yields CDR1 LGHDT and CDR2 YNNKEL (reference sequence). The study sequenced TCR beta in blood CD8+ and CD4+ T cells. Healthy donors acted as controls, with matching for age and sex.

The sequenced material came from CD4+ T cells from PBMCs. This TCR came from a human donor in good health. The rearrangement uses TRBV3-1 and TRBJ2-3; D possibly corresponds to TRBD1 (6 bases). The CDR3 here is CASSPGGGTTQYF. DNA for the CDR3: TGTGCCAGCAGCCCGGGTGGGGGCACTACGCAGTATTTT.